This is a list of T cell receptor beta chains from one sample in a study of T cells in localized non-small cell lung cancer. The data were produced by immunoSEQ multiplex PCR, yet TCRdb's version contains in-frame clones alone and is incomplete. The table lists about 830 clones, around 23% of them singletons. Material: normal lung tissue next to the tumor, obtained before any cancer treatment. The origin of the receptors is a man between 35 and 75 years old with stage II lung adenocarcinoma. Both conserved end residues are part of each CDR3. The D gene is left open where the match is weak. Clone size appears in some rows only: once, few, many, or a class for an expanded clone.

CDR3 protein	CDR3 DNA	D gene	J gene	V gene	clone size
CASSSDRTAGTEAFF	TGCGCCAGCAGCTCGGACAGGACCGCGGGCACTGAAGCTTTCTTT	TRBD1	TRBJ1-1	TRBV5-1	-
CASSLGGPGITDTQYF	TGTGCCAGCAGCTTAGGGGGCCCTGGGATCACAGATACGCAGTATTTT	-	TRBJ2-3	TRBV11-3	-
CASTKGTGVGNEQFF	TGTGCCAGCACCAAGGGGACAGGGGTGGGCAATGAGCAGTTCTTC	TRBD1	TRBJ2-1	TRBV6-8	-
CASSRQGGNSPLHF	TGTGCCAGCAGTCGGCAGGGAGGAAATTCACCCCTCCACTTT	-	TRBJ1-6	TRBV27	few
CASSPAVYNEQFF	TGTGCCAGCTCACCAGCGGTGTACAATGAGCAGTTCTTC	-	TRBJ2-1	TRBV18	-
CASSNRVGDTEAFF	TGTGCCAGCAGCAACAGGGTAGGTGACACTGAAGCTTTCTTT	-	TRBJ1-1	TRBV21-1	few
CASSPGLAGNTGELFF	TGTGCCAGCAGCCCCGGACTAGCAGGGAACACCGGGGAGCTGTTTTTT	TRBD2	TRBJ2-2	TRBV11-3	few
CASSDGLAGVGEQFF	TGTGCCAGCAGTGACGGGCTAGCGGGGGTAGGAGAGCAGTTCTTC	TRBD2	TRBJ2-1	TRBV6-8	large
CASSRFYRGHEQYF	TGTGCCAGCAGCCGGTTTTACAGGGGACACGAGCAGTACTTC	TRBD1	TRBJ2-7	TRBV11-3	medium-sized
CAITESGGYNEQFF	TGTGCCATCACGGAGTCCGGGGGGTACAATGAGCAGTTCTTC	TRBD2	TRBJ2-1	TRBV28	-
CASSFSGTGVSNQPQHF	TGTGCCAGCAGCTTCTCCGGGACAGGGGTGTCCAATCAGCCCCAGCATTTT	TRBD1	TRBJ1-5	TRBV11-3	large
CASSFKWGTVAYEQYF	TGCGCCAGCAGCTTTAAGTGGGGGACGGTTGCCTACGAGCAGTACTTC	-	TRBJ2-7	TRBV5-1	few
CATSRDPSNTGELFF	TGTGCCACCAGCAGAGATCCTTCGAACACCGGGGAGCTGTTTTTT	-	TRBJ2-2	TRBV15	few
CASSLNRGGNEQFF	TGTGCCAGCAGCCTAAACAGGGGAGGCAATGAGCAGTTCTTC	-	TRBJ2-1	TRBV7-7	-
CASSGRQGNSPLHF	TGTGCCAGCAGTGGGAGGCAGGGAAATTCACCCCTCCACTTT	-	TRBJ1-6	TRBV6-8	large
CASTLGSFDSGNTIYF	TGTGCCAGCACCCTCGGAAGTTTTGACTCTGGAAACACCATATATTTT	-	TRBJ1-3	TRBV11-3	few
CASSAWTGGTYNEQFF	TGTGCCAGCAGCGCCTGGACAGGGGGCACCTACAATGAGCAGTTCTTC	TRBD1	TRBJ2-1	TRBV9	-